These 16 T cell receptor beta chains share one sample of origin, sequenced in a study of early T cells in non-severe SARS-CoV-2 infection. TCRdb redid the calling of the 5' RACE reads with MiXCR, one entry per CDR3 protein. The table includes some 50,000 distinct CDR3 sequences, 5.4% detected once. Sequences were derived from whole blood, sampled at baseline. These receptors were taken from an adult who was a healthcare worker with PCR-confirmed SARS-CoV-2 infection or an uninfected control (not recorded which).

This clonotype was counted many times. The gene calls are TRBV11-1 and TRBJ1-1; 8 nucleotides align to TRBD1. Germline trimming cut 1 base from V and 5 bases from J; bases unmatched to any gene: 9. The CDR3 length is 16 residues. Germline assignment: CDR1 SGHAT and CDR2 FQDESV (reference sequence). CDR3 amino acids: CASSLVDAGGRTEAFF. CDR3 coding DNA: TGTGCCAGCAGCTTAGTAGATGCAGGGGGCAGGACTGAAGCTTTCTTT.

This clonotype has a count of ten or more. This chain connects TRBV10-3 to TRBJ2-5; D may match TRBD1 or TRBD2 (5 bases each). Germline V lookup: CDR1 ENHRY, CDR2 SYGVKD. This CDR3 spans 15 amino acids. V lost 6 bases and J lost 1, with 15 bases in between. The CDR3 DNA reads as TGTGCCATCAGGGCCGGGGCGGCCCGCCAAGAGACCCAGTACTTC. It yields the protein CAIRAGAARQETQYF.

This clonotype was seen at least ten times. The V gene is TRBV10-3, the J gene TRBJ1-1; D gene unclear. V was clipped by 0 bases and J by 4 bases, with 12 bases between them. Germline CDR1 reads ENHRY; CDR2 reads SYGVKD. There are 15 residues in the CDR3. CDR3 DNA sequence: TGTGCCATCAGTGAGTCGATGGACTTCGGCACTGAAGCTTTCTTT. Its translation: CAISESMDFGTEAFF.

This clonotype came up many times. The chain employs TRBV7-3 and TRBJ1-1, with D unresolved. The length of the CDR3 is 13 residues. V lost 7 bases and J lost 1, with 10 bases in between. Germline CDR1 reads SGHTA; CDR2 reads FQGTGA. The DNA of the CDR3 is TGTGCCAGCAAACGTCAGGAGAACACTGAAGCTTTCTTT. It yields the protein CASKRQENTEAFF. Full variable domain (rest looked up from reference TRBV7-3 and TRBJ1-1): GAGVSQTPSNKVTEKGKYVELRCDPISGHTALYWYRQSLGQGPEFLIYFQGTGAADDSGLPNDRFFAVRPEGSVSTLKIQRTERGDSAVYLCASKRQENTEAFFGQGTRLTVV.

This rearrangement joins TRBV30 to TRBJ2-1; no clear D. Trimming took off 0 bases at V and 7 bases at J, with 4 bases between the two ends. Germline CDR1 is GTSNPN and CDR2 is SVGIG (reference sequence). This CDR3 comprises 11 residues. Written as DNA, the CDR3 is TGTGCCTGGAGTGTTGGGAATGAGCAGTTCTTC. It is translated as CAWSVGNEQFF.

This clonotype showed up many times. This chain links TRBV20-1 with TRBJ2-1; 7 nucleotides line up with TRBD2. Germline trimming cut 2 bases from V and 3 bases from J; bases unmatched to any gene: 4. The CDR3 has 14 amino acids. From germline, CDR1 is DFQATT and CDR2 SNEGSKA (reference sequence). DNA for the CDR3: TGCAGTGCTAGAACTAGCGTCCTCTACAATGAGCAGTTCTTC. It codes for CSARTSVLYNEQFF.

This clonotype was seen repeatedly, ten times or more. CDR3 region: CASSVATGASNEQFF. The CDR3 nucleotides read TGTGCCAGCAGCGTTGCGACGGGAGCGTCGAATGAGCAGTTCTTC. V usage is TRBV9 and J usage is TRBJ2-1; TRBD2 might be the D (6 bases). The CDR3 has 15 residues. Germline V gene data show CDR1 as SGDLS and CDR2 as YYNGEE. The V gene lost 2 bases and the J gene lost 7 bases, with 16 bases spanning the gap.

This clonotype was picked up many times. V is TRBV7-4 and J is TRBJ2-5; D is uncertain. Trimming removed 5 bases from V and 3 bases from J, with 22 bases in between. This CDR3 comprises 17 residues. Looked up from germline, CDR1 is SGHVT and CDR2 is SQSDAQ. In nucleotides, the CDR3 is TGTGCCAGCAGCCCCAAGGTTCGGTCGCTCGGTGAAGAGACCCAGTACTTC. Translation: CASSPKVRSLGEETQYF.

In its sample, this clonotype was seen many times. The CDR3 is CASSPPGRMDTGELFF. The CDR3 DNA sequence: TGTGCCAGCAGCCCCCCGGGACGGATGGACACCGGGGAGCTGTTTTTT. The gene calls are TRBV7-9 and TRBJ2-2, with D perhaps given as TRBD1 or TRBD2 (5 bases each). Deletions cut 5 bases from V and 3 bases from J, with 16 bases between. The CDR3 covers 16 residues. The germline V gene has CDR1 SEHNR and CDR2 FQNEAQ (reference sequence).

This clonotype was recorded at least ten times. The chain links TRBV7-9 to TRBJ2-1; tentatively, D is TRBD1 (6 bases). Germline V gene sequence: CDR1 SEHNR, CDR2 FQNEAQ (reference sequence). The CDR3 is 15 amino acids. Trimming left V 4 bases short and J 0 bases short, with 10 bases between. The CDR3 bases are TGTGCCAGCAGCTATCAGGGGAGCTCCTACAATGAGCAGTTCTTC. As protein: CASSYQGSSYNEQFF.

This clonotype was seen many times. V is TRBV20-1 and J is TRBJ2-1; 10 nucleotides line up with TRBD2. The CDR3 sequence is 16 residues long. V shed 0 bases, J shed 4 bases, and the junction held 6 bases outside the gene matches. CDR1 and CDR2 (germline): DFQATT, SNEGSKA (reference sequence). CDR3 DNA sequence: TGCAGTGCTAGAGATAGTGGACTAGCGGCTTACAATGAGCAGTTCTTC. As protein: CSARDSGLAAYNEQFF.

The chain uses TRBV4-1 and TRBJ2-1; 10 bases fit TRBD2. V was pared by 5 bases and J by 8 bases, with 15 bases of the junction left unmatched. This CDR3 region has 17 residues. From germline, CDR1 is MGHRA and CDR2 YSYEKL. CDR3 region: CASSERASGSGGDEQFF. Here the CDR3 DNA reads TGCGCCAGCAGCGAAAGGGCTAGCGGGAGCGGGGGTGATGAGCAGTTCTTC.

In this sample, this clonotype turned up many times. The V and J genes are TRBV12-3 or TRBV12-4 and TRBJ2-3; 7 nucleotides line up with TRBD2. This CDR3 has 14 amino acids. Trimming at V came to 3 bases and at J to 2 bases, leaving 2 bases not matched to a gene. The CDR3 DNA follows: TGTGCCAGCAGTTTCGGGACTACCACAGATACGCAGTATTTT. It specifies CASSFGTTTDTQYF.

This clonotype was detected ten times or more. This chain's CDR3 is CASSEFPLTSGSHNEQFF. The DNA of the CDR3 is TGCGCCAGCAGTGAGTTTCCCCTTACTAGCGGGAGCCACAATGAGCAGTTCTTC. The V call is TRBV10-1, the J call TRBJ2-1, with 11 bases lining up with TRBD2. The CDR3 consists of 18 residues. Germline V lookup: CDR1 WNHNN, CDR2 SYGVQD (reference sequence). With V trimmed by 1 base and J by 5 bases, 10 bases remained unmatched.

The V and J genes are TRBV21-1 and TRBJ2-7; the table's D gene call, TRBD2, was not cross checked with the DNA. TRBV21-1 is a recognized pseudogene. The CDR3 sequence is 11 residues long. The CDR3, as DNA: TGTGCCAGCAGCAGGGGAGGCGAGCAGTACTTC. Its protein product is CASSRGGEQYF.

In this sample, this clonotype turned up a few times. The J gene is TRBJ2-1, the V gene TRBV3-1; TRBD2 might be the D (6 bases). CDR1 is LGHDT and CDR2 is YNNKEL in the germline V gene (reference sequence). Trimming pared 1 base from V and 6 bases from J, leaving 19 bases between. The length of the CDR3 is 17 residues. Here the CDR3 DNA reads TGTGCCAGCAGCCAAGGTAGCGGTAATCTTATGGGCAATGAGCAGTTCTTC. This sequence encodes CASSQGSGNLMGNEQFF.